This T cell receptor beta chain stems from a study of pediatric ulcerative colitis. The CDR3 is 15 residues long. The germline V gene has CDR1 GTSNPN and CDR2 SVGIG (reference sequence). The trim removed 0 bases at V and 0 bases at J, leaving 3 bases unmatched. TCRdb's copy holds only in-frame clones and misses some; the assay was immunoSEQ multiplex PCR. The repertoire holds about 35,000 clones, with about 81% as singletons. During colonoscopy, one to two rectal pinch biopsies were collected. In its sample, this clone was seen a few times. Its target is unknown. Other DNA sequences within the sample encode an identical CDR3. Regarding the study as a whole: Blood-rectal clonal overlap within each person was significantly higher in ulcerative colitis patients than controls.

This receptor was obtained from a boy younger than 18 with mild ulcerative colitis. This chain uses TRBV30 with TRBJ2-3, with TRBD2 identical over 7 bases. Sequenced: gut tissue. DNA of the CDR3: TGTGCCTGGAGTGTTGGCGGGGGTAGCACAGATACGCAGTATTTT. Translated, it gives CAWSVGGGSTDTQYF.